A selection of T cell receptor beta chains follows, all from one sample in a study of cytomegalovirus exposure and HLA in healthy donors. Method: immunoSEQ multiplex PCR; TCRdb's copy keeps in-frame clones and lacks some. The table records about 150,000 clones, about 74% of them present only once. Sequencing was performed on PBMCs. These TCRs come from a man aged 25-40 years in good health and CMV-seronegative. Each CDR3 is given with its conserved first and last residue. The D gene is left open where the match is weak. Some rows have no size entry. The others give once, few or many, or a class for an expanded clone.

CASSVGSNNEQFF	TGTGCCAGCAGCGTCGGGAGTAACAATGAGCAGTTCTTC	.	TRBV9	TRBJ2-1	.	13
CASSAQGSEKLFF	TGCGCCAGCAGCGCACAGGGGAGTGAAAAACTGTTTTTT	TRBD1	TRBV5-1	TRBJ1-4	few	13
CSVGTDEAFF	TGCAGCGTGGGGACAGATGAAGCTTTCTTT	TRBD1	TRBV29-1	TRBJ1-1	once	10
CAWSGRQGAPLGTEAFF	TGTGCCTGGAGTGGAAGACAGGGGGCACCCCTGGGCACTGAAGCTTTCTTT	TRBD1	TRBV30	TRBJ1-1	.	17
CASSPGRDQPQHF	TGTGCCAGCTCACCAGGCCGGGATCAGCCCCAGCATTTT	.	TRBV18	TRBJ1-5	.	13
CASSEGRADTGELFF	TGCGCCAGCAGTGAAGGCAGGGCCGACACCGGGGAGCTGTTTTTT	.	TRBV10-1	TRBJ2-2	few	15
CAPGIPGTDTQYF	TGTGCCCCGGGTATCCCCGGCACAGATACGCAGTATTTT	.	TRBV5-4	TRBJ2-3	.	13
CAWSVLRGAEAFF	TGTGCCTGGAGTGTGCTTCGGGGAGCTGAAGCTTTCTTT	.	TRBV30	TRBJ1-1	.	13
CASSLTSGGRGANVLTF	TGTGCCAGCAGCTTAACGTCGGGAGGAAGGGGGGCCAACGTCCTGACTTTC	TRBD2	TRBV7-3	TRBJ2-6	.	17
CAWTGGGGTAEAFF	TGTGCCTGGACCGGAGGGGGGGGGACGGCTGAAGCTTTCTTT	.	TRBV30	TRBJ1-1	.	14
CATTRGGGDQPQHF	TGTGCCACGACTCGCGGGGGGGGCGATCAGCCCCAGCATTTT	.	TRBV6-6	TRBJ1-5	.	14
CASSLWGGGSEAFF	TGTGCCAGCAGCTTGTGGGGGGGCGGTTCTGAAGCTTTCTTT	.	TRBV5-4	TRBJ1-1	.	14
CASSKESAGRCFEQYF	TGTGCCAGCAGCAAAGAATCGGCAGGGCGTTGCTTCGAGCAGTACTTC	.	TRBV21-1	TRBJ2-7	.	16
CASSVTGTGGLPQYF	TGTGCCAGCAGTGTAACGGGGACAGGGGGTTTGCCGCAGTATTTT	TRBD1	TRBV6-4	TRBJ2-3	.	15
CSATRDPYQFF	TGCAGTGCTACGCGGGATCCCTACCAGTTCTTC	.	TRBV20-1	TRBJ2-1	.	11